Reported below is one T cell receptor beta chain. Looked up from germline, CDR1 is WSHSY and CDR2 is SAAADI. V shed 6 bases, J shed 0 bases, and the junction held 5 bases outside the gene matches. There are 15 residues in the CDR3. This sample is drawn from a study of cytomegalovirus exposure and HLA in healthy donors. The PCR was carried out with 60 Vbeta primers and 13 Jbeta primers. Data came from immunoSEQ multiplex PCR; TCRdb stores just in-frame clones and leaves some out. The sample includes around 150,000 clones, approximately 80% of them seen just once. The chain joins TRBV10-2 to TRBJ1-1; TRBD1 matches at 9 bases. The specimen was PBMCs. This receptor was identified in a man aged 50-60 years in good health and CMV-seropositive. The CDR3 sequence: CASRGNRGLNTEAFF. The CDR3 DNA reads TGCGCCAGCAGGGGGAACAGGGGGCTGAACACTGAAGCTTTCTTT.